The 30 T cell receptor beta chains listed next were all sequenced from one sample in a study of cytomegalovirus exposure and HLA in healthy donors. Repertoires were generated with immunoSEQ multiplex PCR, while TCRdb's copy carries only in-frame clones and drops some. This sample has about 150,000 clones, with just over 90% found just once. Sample: PBMCs. The source of these receptors is a young man in good health and CMV-seronegative.

This rearrangement joins TRBV2 to TRBJ2-7; 9 nucleotides line up with TRBD1. Trimming took 10 bases from V and 4 from J; bases not matched to a gene: 8. Germline V gene lookup returns CDR1 SNHLY and CDR2 FYNNEI. The CDR3 covers 13 residues. CDR3 DNA: TGTGCCACGGCACAGGGGGCGCGTTACGAGCAGTACGTC. This translates into CATAQGARYEQYV.

The chain employs TRBV18 and TRBJ2-2; 9 bases are a match to TRBD1. The V gene's germline CDR1 is KGHSH and CDR2 LQKENI. V was clipped by 6 bases and J by 3 bases; unmatched bases: 8. The length of the CDR3 is 16 residues. CDR3 bases: TGTGCCAGCTCTCCCAGGACAGGGGATTACACCGGGGAGCTGTTTTTT. It translates to CASSPRTGDYTGELFF.

The chain joins TRBV9 to TRBJ2-1, with 11 bases matching TRBD2. The germline CDR1 and CDR2 sequences are SGDLS and YYNGEE. V lost 0 bases and J lost 8; bases outside the gene matches: 4. The CDR3 contains 15 residues. CDR3 DNA sequence: TGTGCCAGCAGCGTAGGTAGCGGGAGGGCGGATGAGCAGTTCTTC. This encodes CASSVGSGRADEQFF. Together with reference TRBV9 and TRBJ2-1, the CDR3 gives the full variable domain: DSGVTQTPKHLITATGQRVTLRCSPRSGDLSVYWYQQSLDQGLQFLIQYYNGEERAKGNILERFSAQQFPDLHSELNLSSLELGDSALYFCASSVGSGRADEQFFGPGTRLTVL.

The chain couples TRBV29-1 to TRBJ1-4; TRBD1 might be the D (5 bases). The CDR3 loop spans 13 amino acids. Germline V gene data show CDR1 as SQVTM and CDR2 as ANQGSEA. The germline V and J ends were trimmed by 5 bases and 4 bases, with 11 bases remaining between them. In DNA, the CDR3 is TGCAGCGTTTCTGACAGAGATAATGAAAAACTGTTTTTT. Its protein product is CSVSDRDNEKLFF.

This clone was observed a handful of times. The chain joins TRBV2 to TRBJ1-2; 7 bases are shared with TRBD1. V was clipped by 6 bases and J by 2 bases; unmatched bases: 6. The germline CDR1 and CDR2 sequences are SNHLY and FYNNEI. This CDR3 comprises 14 residues. Here the CDR3 DNA reads TGTGCCAGCAGGGGGGACAGTGGGAACTATGGCTACACCTTC. This sequence encodes CASRGDSGNYGYTF.

This chain connects TRBV7-3 to TRBJ2-5, with a possible D match to TRBD2 (7 bases). The germline V gene has CDR1 SGHTA and CDR2 FQGTGA. The germline V and J ends were trimmed by 5 bases and 7 bases, with 14 bases remaining between them. The CDR3 has 13 residues. This CDR3 is CASSVYREGTQYF. CDR3 DNA: TGTGCCAGCAGCGTTTACAGGGAGGGGACCCAGTACTTC.

The chain joins TRBV2 to TRBJ2-1, with 7 bases matching TRBD1. This CDR3 is built from 15 residues. The ends lost 6 bases at V and 3 bases at J; junction bases unmatched: 8. The germline V gene has CDR1 SNHLY and CDR2 FYNNEI. The chain's CDR3 is CASRATGIRYNEQFF. The CDR3 DNA follows: TGTGCCAGCAGAGCGACAGGGATACGCTACAATGAGCAGTTCTTC.

This chain links TRBV9 with TRBJ2-7; D is possibly TRBD1 (6 bases). V was pared by 0 bases and J by 2 bases, with 9 bases between. The CDR3 loop spans 14 amino acids. The V gene's germline CDR1 is SGDLS and CDR2 YYNGEE. CDR3 DNA: TGTGCCAGCAGCGTAGGGGACACAGCCTACGAGCAGTACTTC. Its translation: CASSVGDTAYEQYF.

The chain carries TRBV4-1 and TRBJ2-1, with TRBD1 matching over 12 bases. V was clipped by 1 base and J by 9 bases; unmatched bases: 4. Germline V gene lookup returns CDR1 MGHRA and CDR2 YSYEKL. CDR3 length equals 15 residues. CDR3 residues: CASSQAGQGASEQFF. The CDR3 nucleotides are TGCGCCAGCAGCCAAGCGGGACAGGGGGCGAGTGAGCAGTTCTTC.

The J gene is TRBJ2-7, the V gene TRBV6-6; 11 bases match TRBD1. This CDR3 is built from 15 residues. V trimming: 0 bases; J trimming: 5 bases; junction bases outside the gene matches: 3. The germline V gene encodes CDR1 MNHNY and CDR2 SVGAGI (reference sequence). The CDR3: CASSYSGTGGNEQYV. The CDR3 coding sequence is TGTGCCAGCAGTTACTCCGGGACAGGGGGAAACGAGCAGTACGTC.

The V gene is TRBV18, the J gene TRBJ1-2; the match to TRBD1 covers 9 bases. The trim removed 4 bases at V and 8 bases at J, leaving 8 bases unmatched. This CDR3 has 14 residues. Germline CDR1 is KGHSH and CDR2 is LQKENI. The CDR3 DNA reads TGTGCCAGCTCACGAGGACAGGGGCCAGGCGGCTACACCTTC. This gives the protein CASSRGQGPGGYTF.

The chain has TRBV10-3 and TRBJ1-5; no clear D gene. V lost 0 bases and J lost 2, with 5 bases in between. Germline V CDR1 and CDR2: ENHRY, SYGVKD. There are 14 residues in the CDR3. CDR3 nucleotide sequence: TGTGCCATCAGTGAGTCGCGGGGCAATCAGCCCCAGCATTTT. Translated: CAISESRGNQPQHF.

This clone occurred once. One end of the junction does not line up with germline, which may come from a read error. The chain has TRBV19 and TRBJ2-6; 7 bases match TRBD1. CDR3 length: 14 residues. Looked up from germline, CDR1 is LNHDA and CDR2 is SQIVND (reference sequence). CDR3 loop: CASTLTDRALYLSF. The CDR3 DNA reads as TGTGCCAGTACTTTGACCGACAGGGCGCTATATTTGTCTTTC.

The CDR3 nucleotides are TGCGCCAGCAGTGAGCAGGGGGCTAATGAGCAGTTCTTC. It is translated as CASSEQGANEQFF. The chain carries TRBV10-1 and TRBJ2-1, with 8 bases identical to TRBD1. V gave up 2 bases and J gave up 7 bases; unmatched junction bases: 1. From germline, CDR1 is WNHNN and CDR2 SYGVQD (reference sequence). The CDR3 is made up of 13 amino acids.

This rearrangement joins TRBV29-1 to TRBJ1-1; D not resolved. The CDR3 is made up of 11 amino acids. V was shortened by 6 bases and J by 7 bases, with 12 bases between the two germline ends. Germline assignment: CDR1 SQVTM and CDR2 ANQGSEA. The CDR3 nucleotides read TGCAGCGTCTATATCGGTGTTGAAGCTTTCTTT. It translates to CSVYIGVEAFF.

The CDR3 reads CASSSTGSAETQYF. The CDR3, as DNA: TGCGCCAGCAGCTCGACAGGGTCCGCCGAGACCCAGTACTTC. This chain uses TRBV5-1 with TRBJ2-5; 7 bases map to TRBD1. There are 14 residues in the CDR3. The ends lost 3 bases at V and 5 bases at J; junction bases unmatched: 7. CDR1 is SGHRS, CDR2 YFSETQ, per germline.

The J gene is TRBJ2-7, the V gene TRBV9; 7 bases are shared with TRBD2. V was clipped by 0 bases and J by 6 bases; unmatched bases: 3. The CDR3 has 13 residues. Germline CDR1 and CDR2: SGDLS and YYNGEE. The CDR3 here is CASSVATGGEQYV. DNA for the CDR3: TGTGCCAGCAGCGTAGCCACGGGGGGCGAGCAGTACGTC.

The genes are TRBV30 and TRBJ2-1, with 9 bases matching TRBD2. V was pared by 0 bases and J by 4 bases, with 1 base of the junction left unmatched. CDR1 and CDR2 (germline): GTSNPN, SVGIG (reference sequence). The CDR3 consists of 14 residues. This CDR3 is CAWSVRGGYNEQFF. The CDR3 nucleotides read TGTGCCTGGAGTGTGCGGGGGGGGTACAATGAGCAGTTCTTC.

V usage is TRBV5-4 and J usage is TRBJ1-6; D gene unclear. The V end was cut by 4 bases, the J end by 8 bases, with 25 bases between. The CDR3 runs 18 residues. Germline CDR1 SGHNT, CDR2 YYREEE (reference sequence). DNA for the CDR3: TGTGCCAGCAGCCCCGATGGCTCTTCCACTAGCTCCCATTCACCCCTCCACTTT. This translates into CASSPDGSSTSSHSPLHF.

The genes are TRBV14 and TRBJ1-2; D is unresolved. The ends were cut back, 1 base at V and 4 bases at J, with 7 bases in the middle. This CDR3 is 13 amino acids long. Germline-derived CDR1 and CDR2 are SGHDN and FVKESK. In DNA form, the CDR3 reads TGTGCCAGCAGCCAAGGCAACAGCTATGGCTACACCTTC. Translation: CASSQGNSYGYTF.

The chain has TRBV7-9 and TRBJ2-1, with 9 positions matching TRBD1. Germline CDR1 SEHNR, CDR2 FQNEAQ (reference sequence). The CDR3 totals 16 residues. Trimming at V came to 2 bases and at J to 6 bases, leaving 8 bases not matched to a gene. CDR3 sequence (DNA): TGTGCCAGCAGCTTAATGGGACAGGGTAGTGGCAATGAGCAGTTCTTC. Its translation: CASSLMGQGSGNEQFF.

V gene TRBV6-5 combines with J gene TRBJ1-2; 10 bases fit TRBD1. V shed 2 bases and J 4 bases; nucleotides not matched to a gene: 7. The CDR3 is 16 residues long. CDR1 is MNHEY and CDR2 is SVGAGI in the germline V gene. CDR3 nucleotide sequence: TGTGCCAGCAGTTACGTCCCGGGACAGGGGAGCTATGGCTACACCTTC. Protein product: CASSYVPGQGSYGYTF.

The genes are TRBV7-2 and TRBJ1-1, with TRBD1 matching 7 bases. CDR3 size: 17 residues. Germline lookup yields CDR1 SGHTA and CDR2 FQGNSA. Trimming at V came to 2 bases and at J to 3 bases, leaving 12 bases not matched to a gene. For the CDR3, the DNA is TGTGCCAGCAGCTTAAGGTCAGGGGGGCGATGGGACACTGAAGCTTTCTTT. Translated: CASSLRSGGRWDTEAFF. The complete variable domain, with remaining parts taken from reference TRBV7-2 and TRBJ1-1, reads GAGVSQSPSNKVTEKGKDVELRCDPISGHTALYWYRQSLGQGLEFLIYFQGNSAPDKSGLPSDRFSAERTGGSVSTLTIQRTQQEDSAVYLCASSLRSGGRWDTEAFFGQGTRLTVV.

This clone has just one count. The J gene is TRBJ2-5, the V gene TRBV7-6; 14 bases match TRBD2. CDR1 is SGHVS and CDR2 is FNYEAQ in the germline V gene. The V and J ends lost 7 bases and 5 bases, in that order; junction bases with no gene match: 15. The CDR3 has 18 residues. The CDR3 reads CASTIRGTSGRVGETQYF. CDR3 in DNA: TGTGCCAGCACGATTAGGGGGACTAGCGGGAGAGTCGGGGAGACCCAGTACTTC.

The chain combines TRBV6-1 with TRBJ2-1, with D uncertain. This CDR3 contains 14 residues. V lost 4 bases, J lost 9 bases, and 16 bases lay in between. The germline V gene encodes CDR1 MNHNS and CDR2 SASEGT. The chain's CDR3 is CASSGSSLPSEQFF. DNA of the CDR3: TGTGCCAGCAGTGGGAGCTCCCTACCTAGTGAGCAGTTCTTC.

The CDR3 nucleotides read TGTGCCAGCAGTTTGGGGGGGAGAAATGTTGAAGCTTTCTTT. It encodes CASSLGGRNVEAFF. The genes are TRBV27 and TRBJ1-1, with a possible D match to TRBD1 (5 bases). V gave up 3 bases and J gave up 7 bases, with 15 bases separating them. The CDR3 runs to 14 residues. Germline CDR1 MNHEY, CDR2 SMNVEV (reference sequence).

This chain uses TRBV11-2 with TRBJ1-4, with TRBD1 as a possible D gene (6 bases). The CDR3 has 15 residues. Between the trimmed V and J ends, which lost 1 base and 8 bases, there was a span of 14 bases. Per germline, CDR1 SGHAT and CDR2 FQNNGV. CDR3 region: CASSLGSGGWEKLFF. As DNA, the CDR3 is TGTGCCAGCAGCTTAGGGAGCGGGGGCTGGGAAAAACTGTTTTTT.

The gene calls are TRBV10-3 and TRBJ2-6; 8 bases align to TRBD1. Trimming at V came to 3 bases and at J to 0 bases, leaving 4 bases not matched to a gene. Per the germline V gene, CDR1 is ENHRY and CDR2 is SYGVKD. This CDR3 has 17 residues. CDR3 sequence reads: CAISDRTGISGANVLTF. As DNA, the CDR3 is TGTGCCATCAGTGATAGGACAGGGATCTCTGGGGCCAACGTCCTGACTTTC.

The chain couples TRBV6-5 to TRBJ2-7; 14 nucleotides agree with TRBD2. The CDR3 has 14 amino acids. The junction had 6 bases not matched to a gene; V was cut back by 5 bases and J by 9 bases. Germline-derived CDR1 and CDR2 are MNHEY and SVGAGI. The CDR3: CASSAGLAGGRQYV. The DNA for the CDR3 is TGTGCCAGCAGTGCCGGACTAGCGGGAGGCCGGCAGTACGTC.

V and J are TRBV7-6 and TRBJ2-7; D possibly corresponds to TRBD1 (5 bases). The CDR3 is 15 residues long. V lost 0 bases and J 4 bases, leaving 13 bases between the germline ends. Germline-derived CDR1 and CDR2 are SGHVS and FNYEAQ. CDR3 coding DNA: TGTGCCAGCAGCTTAGCGTTACAGGATTATTACGAGCAGTACTTC. It yields the protein CASSLALQDYYEQYF.